This TCR beta chain comes out of a study of beta chain features in type 1 diabetes (dated by TCRdb to the late 2010s). Regarding the complete study: Patients and healthy donors did not differ in mean age, gender distribution, total cell number or subset yield. The study compared TCRB repertoires of sorted circulating CD4+ T cell subsets between recently diagnosed type 1 diabetes patients and matched healthy donors. A total of 107,917,701 sorted cells were examined across all samples, and the number of cells per subset was strongly correlated with RNA yield. Regulatory and stem cell-like memory subsets were obtained from only 8 patients and roughly 8 healthy donors, while naive and central memory subsets were obtained from all 30 or so donors. Results and caveats for the whole study, not just this receptor: Shorter templates might have been favored by PCR, but patient and control samples were amplified and corrected together, so both groups would have been affected equally by any skew. Because cDNA rather than genomic DNA was sequenced, highly expressing activated cells could have been over-represented, although no difference in activation and CD3 levels was found between groups. Naive, central memory and regulatory TCRB repertoires appeared to be more alike among patients than among healthy donors. Type 1 diabetes patients showed a moderate but significant shortening of TCRB CDR3 length in all four CD4+ subsets. Fewer insertions and more nucleotide deletions at VDJ recombination sites were observed in patients with type 1 diabetes, implying thymic rearrangement abnormalities. Because the HLA sub-analyses included only small numbers of individuals, any influence of HLA type on TCRB rearrangement was left unresolved.

This clone was counted between two and nine times. Its antigen remains unidentified. No base-level quality is on record; no much larger clone is a single base apart. The High Capacity cDNA Reverse Transcription Kit was used to reverse transcribe all of the isolated RNA, meaning that expressed TCRB transcripts were what got sequenced. Deep immunoSEQ sequencing was performed on naive, central memory and regulatory T cell samples, with an average of roughly 4 million total reads per sample. Sorted cells were lysed in RLT buffer and RNA was extracted with DNase-treated RNeasy Micro or Mini kits, depending on cell number. To prevent cross-contamination, every cell subset was processed on its own, while patient and healthy donor samples were processed together. The immunoSEQ multiplex PCR was used to amplify TCRB sequences from cDNA, yielding 87-bp fragments that span the CDR3 region. Sequencing of the amplicons was performed on the Illumina HiSeq platform. In the authors' own workflow: PCR bias was computationally corrected using synthetic template baselines, reads within Hamming distance 2 were collapsed, and singletons that could not be merged were discarded. Reads were aligned against IMGT so that V, D and J genes, CDR3 length and insertions or deletions at six rearrangement sites could be assigned. Within each subset, clonotype counts were normalized to sorted cell number, after which true diversity and Gini coefficients were computed with the tcR R package. The overlap coefficient, calculated on TCRB nucleotide sequences, was used to quantify repertoire sharing. This is the immuneACCESS table as TCRdb keeps it, with only in-frame sequences that have V and J called. A part of the clones is gone; compared with another copy, unresolved V genes explain less than half, and the rest is unexplained. That table furnishes V, J and clone size, whereas the DNA furnished D and trimming. Counted in this sample were more than 110,000 clones; around 7% of them appeared once. Clones ranked in the top ten supply under 1.5% of the sample.

A single peripheral blood draw of approximately 120 mL on average was collected from each donor into heparinised tubes. Naive, central memory, regulatory and stem cell-like memory CD4+ T cells were sorted on a BD FACSAria II using a panel including CD45RO, CCR7, CD25, CD127, CD95 and CD27. Every sorted population had a purity above 95%. PBMCs were isolated right away by Lymphoprep density gradient centrifugation and were stained directly, without culture. To minimize batch effects, samples were stained and sorted in pairs, one healthy donor with one patient per experiment. The CDR3 numbers 16 residues from cysteine through phenylalanine. The only DNA kept is the CDR3, 48 bases in frame from the first base. The CDR1 and CDR2 encoded by the germline V gene are SGHTA and FQGTGA. V is cut back by 3 bases and J by 5 bases, with 9 bases in the junction unmatched.

Sequenced: central memory CD4+ T cells from blood. The sequence was obtained from a woman in her twenties or thirties in good health. The sequence joins TRBV7-3 to TRBJ2-5, with 10 bases in between that match TRBD2. The nucleotide sequence is given as TGTGCCAGCAGCTTTGGAGCGGGAGGGCCGGGGGAGACCCAGTACTTC. Translated, this is CASSFGAGGPGETQYF.